This entry lists 4 T cell receptor beta chains sequenced from one sample in a study of early T cells in non-severe SARS-CoV-2 infection. TCRdb passed the 5' RACE reads through MiXCR, listing each CDR3 protein once. Of over 55,000 distinct CDR3 sequences listed, 8% to 10% are singletons. Sequencing used whole blood. The receptors derive from an adult who was a healthcare worker with PCR-confirmed SARS-CoV-2 infection or an uninfected control (not recorded which).

The V and J genes are TRBV12-3 or TRBV12-4 and TRBJ1-1, with a tentative D call TRBD1 (6 bases). The CDR3 runs to 13 residues. The ends were cut back, 5 bases at V and 8 bases at J, with 15 bases in the middle. CDR3 DNA: TGTGCCAGCAGTATAGGGACACTGCCCGAAGCTTTCTTT. As protein: CASSIGTLPEAFF.

This clonotype was found a few times. This chain links TRBV12-5 with TRBJ2-1; no clear D gene. The CDR3 has 11 residues. From germline, CDR1 is LGHNT and CDR2 FRNRAP. V dropped 0 bases and J dropped 9 bases, with 3 bases sitting between them. The CDR3 coding sequence is TGTGCTAGTGGTTTGGTAGGTGAGCAGTTCTTC. As protein: CASGLVGEQFF.

This chain joins TRBV29-1 and TRBJ2-2; D is possibly TRBD1 (5 bases). CDR1 and CDR2 from the germline V gene are SQVTM and ANQGSEA. V gave up 6 bases and J gave up 1 base, with 9 bases separating them. This CDR3 is 13 amino acids long. As DNA, the CDR3 is TGCAGCGTGAACGGACAGAACACCGGGGAGCTGTTTTTT. Residues: CSVNGQNTGELFF.

This clonotype was observed a handful of times. One junction end disagrees with the germline gene, perhaps due to a read error. V usage is TRBV14 and J usage is TRBJ1-2; no reliable D call. The CDR3 is 13 residues long. Germline assignment: CDR1 SGHDN and CDR2 FVKESK. CDR3 DNA sequence: TGTGCCAGCAGCCAAGCCGGGATAAATGGTTACACCTTC. This sequence encodes CASSQAGINGYTF.